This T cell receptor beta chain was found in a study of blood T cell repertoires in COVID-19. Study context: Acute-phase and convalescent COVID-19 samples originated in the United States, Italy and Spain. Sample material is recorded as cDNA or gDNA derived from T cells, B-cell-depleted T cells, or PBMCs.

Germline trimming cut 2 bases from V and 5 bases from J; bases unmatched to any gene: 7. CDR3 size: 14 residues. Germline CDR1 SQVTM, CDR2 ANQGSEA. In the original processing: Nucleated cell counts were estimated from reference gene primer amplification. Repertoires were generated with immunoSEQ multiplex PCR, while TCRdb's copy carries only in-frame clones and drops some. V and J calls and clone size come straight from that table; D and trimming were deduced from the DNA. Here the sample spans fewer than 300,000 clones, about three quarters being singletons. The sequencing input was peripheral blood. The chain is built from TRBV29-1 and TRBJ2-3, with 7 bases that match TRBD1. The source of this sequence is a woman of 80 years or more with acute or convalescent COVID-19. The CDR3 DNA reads TGCAGCGTTGAAAGGGGGCGGGCGGTAGATACGCAGTATTTT. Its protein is CSVERGRAVDTQYF.